The source of this T cell receptor (beta chain) is a study of blood T cells in healthy people across ages. Alongside a J-beta primer mix, a sample-barcoded 5' primer served in a second PCR lasting about 6 to 12 cycles. TCRdb re-called the 5' RACE reads through MiXCR, storing one row per CDR3 protein. The sample includes approximately 780,000 distinct CDR3 sequences, around a quarter of them seen just once. These data also featured in a second study, about T cells of mothers and their children.

Sequences were obtained from blood. The receptor was derived from a boy younger than 18 in good health.

CDR3 coding DNA: TGTGCCAGCAGTTCTCCCCTGGGCGCCGGCTATGGCTACACCTTC. Protein product: CASSSPLGAGYGYTF. V and J are TRBV6-5 and TRBJ1-2, with unresolved D. The CDR3 length is 15 residues. Deletions cut 4 bases from V and 4 bases from J, with 16 bases between. The V gene's germline CDR1 is MNHEY and CDR2 SVGAGI.